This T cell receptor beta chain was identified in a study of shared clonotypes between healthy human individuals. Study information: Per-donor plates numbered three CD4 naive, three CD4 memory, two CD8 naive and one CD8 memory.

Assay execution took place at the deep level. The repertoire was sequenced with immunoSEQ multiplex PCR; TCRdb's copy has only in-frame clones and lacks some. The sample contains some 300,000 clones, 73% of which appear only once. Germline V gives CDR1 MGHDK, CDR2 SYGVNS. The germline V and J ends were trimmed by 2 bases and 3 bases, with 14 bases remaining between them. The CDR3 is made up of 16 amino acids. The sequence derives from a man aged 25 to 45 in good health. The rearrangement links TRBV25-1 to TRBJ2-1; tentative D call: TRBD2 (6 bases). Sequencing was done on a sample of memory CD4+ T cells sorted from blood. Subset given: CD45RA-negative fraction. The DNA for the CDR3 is TGTGCCAGCAGTGAAGCGGGATTTCCAGTCTACAATGAGCAGTTCTTC. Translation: CASSEAGFPVYNEQFF.